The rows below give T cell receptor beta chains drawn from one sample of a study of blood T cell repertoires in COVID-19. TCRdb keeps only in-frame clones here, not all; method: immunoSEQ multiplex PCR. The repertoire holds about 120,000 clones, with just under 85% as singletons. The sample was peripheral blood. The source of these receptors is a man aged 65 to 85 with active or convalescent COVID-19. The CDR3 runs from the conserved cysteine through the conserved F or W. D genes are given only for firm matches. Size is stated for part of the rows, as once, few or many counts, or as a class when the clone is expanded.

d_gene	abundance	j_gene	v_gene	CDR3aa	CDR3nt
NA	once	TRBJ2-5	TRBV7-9	CASSPRKEETQYF	TGTGCCAGCAGCCCGAGGAAAGAAGAGACCCAGTACTTC
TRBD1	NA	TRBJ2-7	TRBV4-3	CASSQGLGQGSYEQYF	TGCGCCAGCAGCCAAGGTTTAGGACAGGGCTCCTACGAGCAGTACTTC
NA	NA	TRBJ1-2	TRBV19	CASRIKSDSQVLLNYGYTF	TGTGCCAGTAGGATCAAATCCGACAGCCAAGTACTCCTCAACTATGGCTACACCTTC
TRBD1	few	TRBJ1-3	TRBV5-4	CASSQNRGQTSGNTIYF	TGTGCCAGCAGCCAAAACCGGGGACAGACCTCTGGAAACACCATATATTTT
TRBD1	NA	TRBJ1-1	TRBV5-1	CASRLGQGGFEAFF	TGCGCCAGCAGGCTCGGACAGGGGGGGTTTGAAGCTTTCTTT
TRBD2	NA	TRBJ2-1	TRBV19	CASSIQAGVSYNEQFF	TGTGCCAGTAGTATACAAGCGGGAGTGTCCTACAATGAGCAGTTCTTC
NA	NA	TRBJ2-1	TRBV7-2	CASSLPWTHNEQFF	TGTGCCAGCAGCTTACCCTGGACACACAATGAGCAGTTCTTC
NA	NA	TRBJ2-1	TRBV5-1	CASRKNRVSYNEQFF	TGCGCCAGCAGGAAAAACAGGGTCTCCTACAATGAGCAGTTCTTC
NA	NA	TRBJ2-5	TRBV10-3	CAISENRVQETQYF	TGTGCCATCAGTGAGAACCGGGTTCAAGAGACCCAGTACTTC
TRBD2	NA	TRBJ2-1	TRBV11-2	CASSRTGTSGRDEQFF	TGTGCCAGCAGTCGTACCGGGACTAGCGGGAGGGATGAGCAGTTCTTC
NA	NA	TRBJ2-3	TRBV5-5	CASSKEVAVPDTQYF	TGTGCCAGCAGCAAGGAGGTAGCAGTCCCAGATACGCAGTATTTT
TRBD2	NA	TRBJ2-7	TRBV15	CATSRDLGWTSGAYEQYF	TGTGCCACCAGCAGAGATTTGGGTTGGACTAGCGGGGCCTACGAGCAGTACTTC
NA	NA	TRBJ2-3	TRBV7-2	CASLRDRGRDTQYF	TGTGCCAGCTTAAGGGATCGGGGTAGAGATACGCAGTATTTT
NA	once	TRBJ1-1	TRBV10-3	CAISAGVGNTEAFF	TGTGCCATCAGTGCCGGGGTGGGAAACACTGAAGCTTTCTTT
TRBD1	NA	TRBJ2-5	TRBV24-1	CATSEGDRHQETQYF	TGTGCCACCAGTGAGGGGGACAGACACCAAGAGACCCAGTACTTC
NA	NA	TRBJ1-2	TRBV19	CASHSTDRHGYTF	TGTGCCAGTCATTCCACCGACAGGCATGGCTACACCTTC
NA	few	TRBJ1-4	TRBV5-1	CASSLRGGINEKLFF	TGCGCCAGCAGCTTGCGGGGGGGAATCAATGAAAAACTGTTTTTT
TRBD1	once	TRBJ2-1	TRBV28	CASRVTGNNEQFF	TGTGCCAGCAGGGTGACAGGGAACAATGAGCAGTTCTTC
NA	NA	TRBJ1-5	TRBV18	CASSQDKRNQPQHF	TGTGCCAGCTCACAGGACAAACGGAATCAGCCCCAGCATTTT
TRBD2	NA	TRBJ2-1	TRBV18	CASSPLAASYNEQFF	TGTGCCAGCTCACCTCTAGCGGCCTCCTACAATGAGCAGTTCTTC
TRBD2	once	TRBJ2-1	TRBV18	CASSTLAGGYNEQFF	TGTGCCAGCTCAACACTAGCGGGAGGTTACAATGAGCAGTTCTTC
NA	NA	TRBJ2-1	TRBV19	CASRPRLTDNEQFF	TGTGCCAGTAGACCCCGTCTAACGGACAATGAGCAGTTCTTC
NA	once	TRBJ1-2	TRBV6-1	CASSGSVGAGNYGYTF	TGTGCCAGCAGTGGGTCCGTGGGGGCAGGGAACTATGGCTACACCTTC
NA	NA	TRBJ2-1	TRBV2	CASAVSSYNEQFF	TGTGCCAGCGCGGTGAGCTCCTACAATGAGCAGTTCTTC
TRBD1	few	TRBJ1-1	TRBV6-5	CASRTGTVNTEAFF	TGTGCCAGCAGAACCGGGACAGTCAACACTGAAGCTTTCTTT
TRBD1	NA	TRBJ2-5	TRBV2	CASSAGQGIQETQYF	TGTGCCAGCAGTGCGGGACAGGGGATTCAAGAGACCCAGTACTTC
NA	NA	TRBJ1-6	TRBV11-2	CASSLEPGGNSPLHF	TGTGCCAGCAGCTTAGAGCCGGGGGGCAATTCACCCCTCCACTTT
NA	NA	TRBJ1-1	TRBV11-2	CASRFTAGAVTEAFF	TGTGCCAGCAGGTTCACGGCGGGGGCCGTCACTGAAGCTTTCTTT
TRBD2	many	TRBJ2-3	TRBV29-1	CSVELLAGVRDTQYF	TGCAGCGTTGAACTTCTAGCGGGAGTAAGAGATACGCAGTATTTT
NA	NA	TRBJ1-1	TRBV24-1	CATSDLSRRGQNLNTEAFF	TGTGCCACCAGTGATTTGAGTAGGAGAGGGCAGAACCTGAACACTGAAGCTTTCTTT
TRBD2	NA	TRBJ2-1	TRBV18	CASSKGLAGPSSYNEQFF	TGTGCCAGCTCAAAGGGACTAGCGGGCCCGAGCTCCTACAATGAGCAGTTCTTC
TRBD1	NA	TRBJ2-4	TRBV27	CASSLETGLIQYF	TGTGCCAGCAGTTTAGAGACAGGGCTCATTCAGTACTTC
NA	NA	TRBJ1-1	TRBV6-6	CASLLDYTEAFF	TGTGCCAGCTTGTTGGACTACACTGAAGCTTTCTTT
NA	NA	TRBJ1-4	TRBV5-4	CASSSRQDATNEKLFF	TGTGCCAGCAGCTCCCGACAGGATGCAACTAATGAAAAACTGTTTTTT
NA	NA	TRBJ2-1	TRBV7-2	CASSSQGGGVYNEQFF	TGTGCCAGCAGCTCCCAAGGGGGAGGGGTCTACAATGAGCAGTTCTTC
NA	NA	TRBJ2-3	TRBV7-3	CASSFGGSADTQYF	TGTGCCAGCAGCTTTGGGGGGTCTGCAGATACGCAGTATTTT
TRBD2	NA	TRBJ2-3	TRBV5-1	CASSSGLASTTDTQYF	TGCGCCAGCAGCTCTGGACTAGCGAGTACTACAGATACGCAGTATTTT
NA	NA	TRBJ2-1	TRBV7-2	CASSVGQLSSYNEQFF	TGTGCCAGCAGCGTTGGACAGCTCAGCTCCTACAATGAGCAGTTCTTC
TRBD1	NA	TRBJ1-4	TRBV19	CASNPRRTGGEKLFF	TGTGCCAGTAACCCCCGCCGGACAGGTGGCGAAAAACTGTTTTTT
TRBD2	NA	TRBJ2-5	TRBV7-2	CASSPRSGGETQYF	TGTGCCAGCAGCCCCCGCTCCGGGGGGGAGACCCAGTACTTC
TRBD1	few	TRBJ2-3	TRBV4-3	CASSQGQGSTDTQYF	TGCGCCAGCAGCCAGGGACAGGGGAGCACAGATACGCAGTATTTT
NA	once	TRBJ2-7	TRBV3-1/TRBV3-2	CASSQVALDIEQYF	TGTGCCAGCAGCCAAGTGGCTCTAGATATCGAGCAGTACTTC
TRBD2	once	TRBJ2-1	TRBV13	CASSLGLAGIENEQFF	TGTGCCAGCAGCTTGGGACTAGCGGGGATTGAGAATGAGCAGTTCTTC
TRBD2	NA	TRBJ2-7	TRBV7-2	CASRTQGGRGREQYF	TGTGCCAGCAGAACACAGGGCGGGAGGGGACGCGAGCAGTACTTC
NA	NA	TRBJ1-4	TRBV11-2	CASSLILGGAEKLFF	TGTGCCAGCAGCTTAATCCTGGGCGGGGCTGAAAAACTGTTTTTT
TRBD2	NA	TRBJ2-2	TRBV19	CASSRLLAGGAGELFF	TGTGCCAGTAGTAGATTACTAGCGGGAGGCGCCGGGGAGCTGTTTTTT
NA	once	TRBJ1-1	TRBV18	CASSVERSEAFF	TGTGCCAGCTCAGTGGAGAGGTCTGAAGCTTTCTTT
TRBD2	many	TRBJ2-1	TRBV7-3	CASSPRLAGLYEQFF	TGTGCCAGCAGCCCCAGACTAGCGGGGTTGTATGAGCAGTTCTTC
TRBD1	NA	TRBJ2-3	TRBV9	CASSGGQGAGTDTQYF	TGTGCCAGCAGCGGAGGACAGGGGGCGGGCACAGATACGCAGTATTTT